The 12 T cell receptor beta chains below were found in one sample sequenced in a study of blood T cell repertoires in COVID-19. Assay: immunoSEQ multiplex PCR; the TCRdb copy retains only in-frame clones and omits some. Among over 250,000 clones listed, about four fifths were seen once. What was sequenced was peripheral blood. These receptors all come from a woman in her 50s who had recovered from COVID-19.

The chain links TRBV19 to TRBJ2-7, with D tentatively TRBD1 (6 bases). In germline, CDR1 is LNHDA, CDR2 SQIVND (reference sequence). The V and J ends lost 5 bases and 6 bases respectively, with 14 bases between them. The CDR3 is 13 amino acids. CDR3 bases: TGTGCCAGTAGTCTACAGGGCTTGGGCGAGCAGTACTTC. As protein: CASSLQGLGEQYF.

The chain couples TRBV28 to TRBJ1-4; unclear D gene. The CDR3 totals 12 residues. Per the germline V gene, CDR1 is MDHEN and CDR2 is SYDVKM. The V end lost 10 bases, the J end lost 5 bases, and 11 bases lay between the germline ends. CDR3 sequence: CANGRRNEKLFF. CDR3 coding DNA: TGTGCCAATGGGCGACGAAATGAAAAACTGTTTTTT.

This clone was observed a single time. CDR3 sequence: CASSLTGGPSSYEQYF. In DNA, the CDR3 is TGTGCCAGCAGCTTAACGGGCGGGCCGAGCTCCTACGAGCAGTACTTC. The chain employs TRBV7-3 and TRBJ2-7, with D possibly being TRBD2 (5 bases). With 0 bases removed from V and 0 bases from J, the gap between germline ends came to 12 bases. CDR1 is SGHTA and CDR2 is FQGTGA in the germline V gene. CDR3 length: 16 residues.

The chain uses TRBV30 and TRBJ2-2, with TRBD2 matching over 7 bases. The germline CDR1 and CDR2 sequences are GTSNPN and SVGIG (reference sequence). This CDR3 is built from 15 residues. Trimming at V came to 0 bases and at J to 4 bases, leaving 5 bases not matched to a gene. Written as DNA, the CDR3 is TGTGCCTGGAGTGTTTTGGGAGGGGTCACCGGGGAGCTGTTTTTT. Translated, it gives CAWSVLGGVTGELFF.

This clone was counted once. This sequence joins TRBV9 and TRBJ2-7; possible D gene TRBD1, 6 bases. Trimming took 3 bases from V and 5 from J, leaving 15 bases between them. Looked up from germline, CDR1 is SGDLS and CDR2 is YYNGEE. The CDR3 covers 14 residues. CDR3 DNA sequence: TGTGCCAGCAGCGCCAACAGGGTAGACAACGAGCAGTACTTC. Translation: CASSANRVDNEQYF.

There are many counts of this clone. J is TRBJ2-2 and V is TRBV12-3 or TRBV12-4; no clear D. The CDR3 extends over 13 amino acids. Trimming pared 6 bases from V and 8 bases from J, leaving 13 bases between. The CDR3 protein is CASRISPGGELFF. Written as DNA, the CDR3 is TGTGCCAGCAGAATCTCCCCCGGGGGGGAGCTGTTTTTT.

Here the CDR3 DNA reads TGTGCCATCAGGTGGACAGGGGTTAACTCTGGGGCCAACGTCCTGACTTTC. This gives the protein CAIRWTGVNSGANVLTF. V and J are TRBV10-3 and TRBJ2-6, with 9 bases matching TRBD1. Per the germline V gene, CDR1 is ENHRY and CDR2 is SYGVKD. The CDR3 extends over 17 amino acids. Trimming cost V 6 bases and J 0 bases; bases outside gene matches: 6.

The chain couples TRBV7-9 to TRBJ2-1; possible D gene TRBD1, 6 bases. This CDR3 spans 12 amino acids. CDR1 and CDR2 (germline): SEHNR, FQNEAQ (reference sequence). Trimming shortened V by 8 bases and J by 6 bases, and 11 bases separated the two germline ends. CDR3: CASDIGGNEQFF. CDR3 nucleotides: TGTGCCAGCGACATAGGGGGCAATGAGCAGTTCTTC.

The chain couples TRBV7-2 to TRBJ2-1, with 14 bases identical to TRBD2. This CDR3 region has 16 residues. Germline lookup yields CDR1 SGHTA and CDR2 FQGNSA. Losses at the gene ends were 2 bases for V and 7 bases for J; bases not matched to a gene: 4. CDR3 nucleotides: TGTGCCAGCAGCTTACTGGGACTAGCGGGAGTAAATGAGCAGTTCTTC. It codes for CASSLLGLAGVNEQFF.

Written as DNA, the CDR3 is TGTGCCAGCAGCTTAGCAGGCGAGAGGATCCCCTATAATTCACCCCTCCACTTT. Translating it yields CASSLAGERIPYNSPLHF. The rearrangement links TRBV7-2 to TRBJ1-6; D is uncertain. Germline lookup yields CDR1 SGHTA and CDR2 FQGNSA. Trimming stripped 0 bases from V and 2 bases from J, with 14 bases between. This CDR3 comprises 18 residues.

As concerns this clone: This sample includes further DNA sequences coding for the same CDR3. J is TRBJ2-2 and V is TRBV11-2; 8 bases line up with TRBD1. Germline assignment: CDR1 SGHAT and CDR2 FQNNGV. After removal of 5 bases from V and 4 bases from J, the junction contained 3 bases not matched to a gene. The CDR3 extends over 14 amino acids. The CDR3 is CASSQDRATGELFF. The CDR3 DNA sequence: TGTGCCAGCAGCCAGGACAGGGCCACCGGGGAGCTGTTTTTT.

The rearrangement uses TRBV4-2 and TRBJ2-7; 11 bases are shared with TRBD2. The CDR3 spans 15 residues. The V and J ends lost 3 bases and 7 bases, in that order; junction bases with no gene match: 8. CDR1 is LGHNA, CDR2 YNFKEQ, per germline. The CDR3 nucleotides read TGTGCCAGCAGCCACAATAGCGGGGGGGCAGGTGAGCAGTACTTC. The encoded protein is CASSHNSGGAGEQYF.